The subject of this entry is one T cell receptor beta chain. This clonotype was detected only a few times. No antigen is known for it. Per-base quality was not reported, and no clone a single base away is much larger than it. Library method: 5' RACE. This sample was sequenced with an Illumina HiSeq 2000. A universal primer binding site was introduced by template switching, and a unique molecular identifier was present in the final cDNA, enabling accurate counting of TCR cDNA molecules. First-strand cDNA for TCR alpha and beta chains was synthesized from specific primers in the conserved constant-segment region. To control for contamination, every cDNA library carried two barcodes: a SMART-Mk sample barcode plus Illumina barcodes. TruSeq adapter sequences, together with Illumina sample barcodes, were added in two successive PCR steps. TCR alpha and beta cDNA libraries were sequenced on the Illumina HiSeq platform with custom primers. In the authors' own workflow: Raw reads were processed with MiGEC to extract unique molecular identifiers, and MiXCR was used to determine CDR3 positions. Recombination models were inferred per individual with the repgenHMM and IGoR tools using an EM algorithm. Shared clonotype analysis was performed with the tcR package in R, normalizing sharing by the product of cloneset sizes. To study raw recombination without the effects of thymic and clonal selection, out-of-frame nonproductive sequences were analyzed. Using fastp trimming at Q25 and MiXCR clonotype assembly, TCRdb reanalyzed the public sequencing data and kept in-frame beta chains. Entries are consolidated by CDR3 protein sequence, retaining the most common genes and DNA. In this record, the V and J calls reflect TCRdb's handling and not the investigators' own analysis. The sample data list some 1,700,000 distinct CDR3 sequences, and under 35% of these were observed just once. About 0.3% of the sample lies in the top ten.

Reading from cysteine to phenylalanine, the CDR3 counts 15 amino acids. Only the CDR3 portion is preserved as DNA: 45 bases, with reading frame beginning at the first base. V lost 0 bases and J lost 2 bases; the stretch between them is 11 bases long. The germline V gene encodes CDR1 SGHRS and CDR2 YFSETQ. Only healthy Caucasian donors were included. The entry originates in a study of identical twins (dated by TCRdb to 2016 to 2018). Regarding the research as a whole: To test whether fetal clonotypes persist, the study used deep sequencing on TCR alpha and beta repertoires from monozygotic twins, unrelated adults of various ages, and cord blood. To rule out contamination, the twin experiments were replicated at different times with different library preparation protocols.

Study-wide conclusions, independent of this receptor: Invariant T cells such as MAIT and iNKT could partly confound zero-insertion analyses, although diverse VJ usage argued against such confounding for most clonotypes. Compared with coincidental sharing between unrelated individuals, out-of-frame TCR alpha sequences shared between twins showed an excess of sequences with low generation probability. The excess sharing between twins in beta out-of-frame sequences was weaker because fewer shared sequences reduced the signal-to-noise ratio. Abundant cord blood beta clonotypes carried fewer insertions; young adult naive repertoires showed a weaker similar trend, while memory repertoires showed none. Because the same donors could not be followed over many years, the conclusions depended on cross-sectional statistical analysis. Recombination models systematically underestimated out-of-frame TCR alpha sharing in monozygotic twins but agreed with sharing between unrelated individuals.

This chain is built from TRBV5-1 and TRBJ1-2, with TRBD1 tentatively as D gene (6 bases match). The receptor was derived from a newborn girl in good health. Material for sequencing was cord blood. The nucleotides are TGCGCCAGCAGCTTGGACAGGGAGGGCAACTATGGCTACACCTTC. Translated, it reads CASSLDREGNYGYTF. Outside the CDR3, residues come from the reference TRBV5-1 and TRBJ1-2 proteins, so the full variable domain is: KAGVTQTPRYLIKTRGQQVTLSCSPISGHRSVSWYQQTPGQGLQFLFEYFSETQRNKGNFPGRFSGRQFSNSRSEMNVSTLELGDSALYLCASSLDREGNYGYTFGSGTRLTVV.